This record looks at one T cell receptor beta chain sequence and its context. Antigen unknown. The CDR3 has 15 amino acids. V lost 6 bases and J lost 0, with 12 bases in between. Looked up from germline, CDR1 is SNHLY and CDR2 is FYNNEI. A multiplex PCR was run with 60 Vbeta primers and 13 Jbeta primers. Profiled with immunoSEQ multiplex PCR; TCRdb holds only in-frame clones, not every one. The sample lists 100,000 or so clones, roughly 79% occurring once. This sample is part of a study of cytomegalovirus exposure and HLA in healthy donors. Whole-study findings and limits: In vitro data verified a few CMV-associated chains as specific for CMV antigens.

The chain employs TRBV2 and TRBJ1-5, with D unresolved. Sequencing was carried out using PBMCs. This clonotype was sampled from a middle-aged man in good health and CMV-seronegative. Here the CDR3 DNA reads TGTGCCAGCAGGGGGAGCCCTATTAGCAATCAGCCCCAGCATTTT. Translated, it gives CASRGSPISNQPQHF.